Shown below are 17 T cell receptor beta chains from a single sample sequenced in a study of CD8+ T cells in alopecia areata. In each case, RNA was isolated and then reverse transcribed into cDNA as the sequencing template. This table comes from immunoSEQ multiplex PCR, and its TCRdb copy is limited to in-frame clones, with some not included. The data contain roughly 210,000 clones, around two fifths of them singletons. Regarding treatment: oral pan-JAK inhibitor, 5-10 mg twice daily. Material: CD4+ T cells sorted from blood, obtained at roughly week 38, from a patient treated with tofacitinib. The source of these receptors is a human donor with alopecia areata.

This clone turned up a few times. The DNA of the CDR3 is TGTGCCAGCAGCCAAGATTGGACAGGGCATCGCACAGATACGCAGTATTTT. It translates to CASSQDWTGHRTDTQYF. The chain carries TRBV4-2 and TRBJ2-3; 8 nucleotides match TRBD1. The junction had 6 bases not matched to a gene; V was cut back by 0 bases and J by 1 base. The germline gives CDR1 LGHNA, CDR2 YNFKEQ. The CDR3 spans 17 residues.

The V and J genes are TRBV5-6 and TRBJ2-6, with unresolved D. This CDR3 spans 17 amino acids. Germline values: CDR1 SGHDT, CDR2 YYEEEE. The V end lost 2 bases, the J end lost 0 bases, and 12 bases lay between the germline ends. CDR3 nucleotide sequence: TGTGCCAGCAGCTTTCCTGGCAGCCTCTCTGGGGCCAACGTCCTGACTTTC. Translation gives CASSFPGSLSGANVLTF.

Regarding this clone: Other DNA sequences in the same sample also yield this CDR3. The V and J genes are TRBV28 and TRBJ2-7; D gene unclear. CDR1 is MDHEN and CDR2 is SYDVKM in the germline V gene. V was pared by 2 bases and J by 0 bases, with 2 bases between. This CDR3 has 12 residues. This CDR3 is CASSLTSYEQYF. Written as DNA, the CDR3 is TGTGCCAGCAGTTTAACCTCCTACGAGCAGTACTTC.

V and J are TRBV25-1 and TRBJ1-5, with TRBD1 identical over 9 bases. Germline V gene sequence: CDR1 MGHDK, CDR2 SYGVNS. Unmatched junction bases numbered 4, after V lost 3 bases and J lost 7 bases. The CDR3 has 14 amino acids. CDR3 in amino acids: CASSDGTGSQPQHF. CDR3 coding DNA: TGTGCCAGCAGTGACGGGACAGGGAGCCAGCCCCAGCATTTT.

A few counts support this clone. This sequence joins TRBV4-2 and TRBJ2-7; TRBD1 matches at 7 bases. Germline V CDR1 and CDR2: LGHNA, YNFKEQ. V was clipped by 1 base and J by 1 base; unmatched bases: 4. This CDR3 spans 15 amino acids. The CDR3 sequence is CASSQAGQFSYEQYF. DNA of the CDR3: TGTGCCAGCAGCCAAGCGGGACAGTTTTCCTACGAGCAGTACTTC.

The chain employs TRBV7-8 and TRBJ2-3, with TRBD2 as a possible D gene (6 bases). Germline V gene data show CDR1 as SGHVS and CDR2 as FQNEAQ. V gave up 3 bases and J gave up 3 bases, with 13 bases separating them. The length of the CDR3 is 15 residues. The CDR3 coding sequence is TGTGCCAGCAGCTTTGTGGCTAGCGCAACAGATACGCAGTATTTT. Translation gives CASSFVASATDTQYF.

V gene TRBV7-2 combines with J gene TRBJ1-3; the D is unclear. With 7 bases removed from V and 0 bases from J, the gap between germline ends came to 7 bases. The CDR3 covers 13 residues. Looked up from germline, CDR1 is SGHTA and CDR2 is FQGNSA. CDR3 residues: CASKTYSGNTIYF. CDR3 DNA: TGTGCCAGCAAGACCTACTCTGGAAACACCATATATTTT.

This clone has more than one count but fewer than ten. The CDR3 is CSGSLGPGGYNEQFF. As DNA, the CDR3 is TGCAGCGGGTCCCTCGGGCCAGGGGGCTACAATGAGCAGTTCTTC. The V call is TRBV29-1, the J call TRBJ2-1; TRBD1 aligns across 7 bases. From germline, CDR1 is SQVTM and CDR2 ANQGSEA. Trimming cost V 7 bases and J 3 bases; bases outside gene matches: 12. The CDR3 spans 15 residues.

This rearrangement joins TRBV30 to TRBJ2-7; D unresolved. The CDR3 has 12 amino acids. CDR1 GTSNPN and CDR2 SVGIG come from the germline V gene (reference sequence). The V gene lost 5 bases and the J gene lost 4 bases, with 12 bases spanning the gap. This CDR3 is CAWGKGPYEQYF. DNA for the CDR3: TGTGCCTGGGGGAAAGGGCCATACGAGCAGTACTTC. Full variable domain (outside the CDR3, taken from reference TRBV30 and TRBJ2-7): SQTIHQWPATLVQPVGSPLSLECTVEGTSNPNLYWYRQAAGRGLQLLFYSVGIGQISSEVPQNLSASRPQDRQFILSSKKLLLSDSGFYLCAWGKGPYEQYFGPGTRLTVT.

The V and J genes are TRBV30 and TRBJ1-2; no clear D. The CDR3 loop spans 14 amino acids. V lost 0 bases and J 4 bases, leaving 12 bases between the germline ends. Germline CDR1 is GTSNPN and CDR2 is SVGIG (reference sequence). DNA of the CDR3: TGTGCCTGGAGTGTAGAGGGTCGCGGCTATGGCTACACCTTC. This gives the protein CAWSVEGRGYGYTF.

This chain joins TRBV9 and TRBJ2-1; D is unclear. CDR1 and CDR2 (germline): SGDLS, YYNGEE. V was clipped by 0 bases and J by 10 bases, with 17 bases between them. The CDR3 extends over 15 amino acids. CDR3 protein: CASSVDEGPPMEQFF. CDR3 sequence (DNA): TGTGCCAGCAGCGTAGATGAAGGGCCCCCGATGGAGCAGTTCTTC.

The chain employs TRBV29-1 and TRBJ1-4; no clear D gene. This CDR3 is built from 13 residues. V was trimmed by 7 bases and J by 7 bases, leaving 16 bases between them. Germline values: CDR1 SQVTM, CDR2 ANQGSEA. The CDR3: CSATASVGEKLFF. CDR3 DNA: TGCAGCGCCACAGCCTCCGTGGGTGAAAAACTGTTTTTT.

V gene TRBV9 combines with J gene TRBJ2-5; no clear D. The CDR3 has 14 amino acids. Trimming removed 0 bases at V and 3 bases at J, with 9 bases between. Per the germline V gene, CDR1 is SGDLS and CDR2 is YYNGEE. The CDR3, as DNA: TGTGCCAGCAGCGTAGGGTTTAGGGAAGAGACCCAGTACTTC. Translated: CASSVGFREETQYF.

This clone was recorded only once. The chain joins TRBV15 to TRBJ2-1; TRBD2 matches 7 bases. The germline V gene has CDR1 LNHNV and CDR2 YYDKDF (reference sequence). Trimming took 1 base from V and 4 from J; bases not matched to a gene: 4. The CDR3 runs to 15 residues. The chain's CDR3 is CATSRGGRTYNEQFF. CDR3 coding DNA: TGTGCCACCAGCAGAGGCGGGAGAACATACAATGAGCAGTTCTTC. Full variable domain (rest looked up from reference TRBV15 and TRBJ2-1): DAMVIQNPRYQVTQFGKPVTLSCSQTLNHNVMYWYQQKSSQAPKLLFHYYDKDFNNEADTPDNFQSRRPNTSFCFLDIRSPGLGDTAMYLCATSRGGRTYNEQFFGPGTRLTVL.

The J gene is TRBJ1-6, the V gene TRBV29-1; TRBD1 matches 7 bases. CDR1 is SQVTM and CDR2 is ANQGSEA in the germline V gene. V trimming: 4 bases; J trimming: 7 bases; junction bases outside the gene matches: 4. The CDR3 covers 13 residues. This chain's CDR3 is CSVGGQANSPLHF. The CDR3, as DNA: TGCAGCGTTGGAGGACAGGCGAATTCACCCCTCCACTTT.

J is TRBJ2-3 and V is TRBV19; a possible D gene is TRBD2 (5 bases). Germline CDR1 reads LNHDA; CDR2 reads SQIVND (reference sequence). The CDR3 is 13 residues long. Trimming took 3 bases from V and 5 from J, leaving 9 bases between them. As DNA, the CDR3 is TGTGCCAGTAGTATGGGGAGTCAAGATACGCAGTATTTT. Its translation: CASSMGSQDTQYF.

For the CDR3, the DNA is TGTGCCAGCAGTGAATCCGTGTACCAAGAGACCCAGTACTTC. It specifies CASSESVYQETQYF. V usage is TRBV25-1 and J usage is TRBJ2-5, with D unresolved. The germline gives CDR1 MGHDK, CDR2 SYGVNS. Trimming took off 1 base at V and 0 bases at J, with 6 bases between the two ends. The CDR3 totals 14 residues.